This TCR beta chain was sequenced in a study of CXCR3-negative and CXCR3-positive naive CD8 T cells. Germline assignment: CDR1 MDHEN and CDR2 SYDVKM. The CDR3 sequence is 15 residues long. The study, taken as a whole, reports: More hydrophobic TRB CDR3s were found in CXCR3-positive naive cells than in CXCR3-negative naive cells.

A word on this clonotype: The antigen remains unidentified.

UMI-tagged TRB cDNA libraries were built via 5' RACE. For each CDR3 protein, TCRdb gives one entry from its re-call of the 5' RACE reads, without DNA. Reported are 150,000 to 170,000 distinct CDR3 sequences; the ten largest clones contain 0.45% to 0.6%. Material for sequencing was naive CXCR3+ CD8+ T cells from blood. Documented subset: CD45RO-CCR7+CD27+CD95- naive CD8+ T cells expressing CXCR3 (TNR3+). The chain employs TRBV28 and TRBJ2-1; TCRdb indicates TRBD1, and absent DNA this call remains unverified. The TCR sequence derives from a human donor in good health. Some clones in this sample may be carry-over from other donors' samples. CDR3 sequence reads: CASSHRDSPYNEQFF.